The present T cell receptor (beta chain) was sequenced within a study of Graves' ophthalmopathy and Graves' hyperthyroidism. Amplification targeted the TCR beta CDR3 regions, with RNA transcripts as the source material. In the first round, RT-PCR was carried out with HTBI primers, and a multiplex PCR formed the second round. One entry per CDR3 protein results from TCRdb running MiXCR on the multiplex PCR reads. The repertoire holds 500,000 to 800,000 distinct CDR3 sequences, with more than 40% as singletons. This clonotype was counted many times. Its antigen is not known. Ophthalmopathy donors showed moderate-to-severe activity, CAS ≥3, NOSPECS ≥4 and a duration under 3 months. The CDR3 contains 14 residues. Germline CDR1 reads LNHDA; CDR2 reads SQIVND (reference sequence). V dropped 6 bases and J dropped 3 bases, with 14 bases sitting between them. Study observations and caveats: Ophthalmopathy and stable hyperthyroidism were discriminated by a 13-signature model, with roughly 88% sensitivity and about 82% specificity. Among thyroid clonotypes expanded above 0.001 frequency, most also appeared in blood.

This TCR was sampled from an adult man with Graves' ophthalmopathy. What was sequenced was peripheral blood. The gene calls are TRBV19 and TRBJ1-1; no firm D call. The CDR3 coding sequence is TGTGCCAGTAGCCATGGTACAGATTACACTGAAGCTTTCTTT. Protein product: CASSHGTDYTEAFF.